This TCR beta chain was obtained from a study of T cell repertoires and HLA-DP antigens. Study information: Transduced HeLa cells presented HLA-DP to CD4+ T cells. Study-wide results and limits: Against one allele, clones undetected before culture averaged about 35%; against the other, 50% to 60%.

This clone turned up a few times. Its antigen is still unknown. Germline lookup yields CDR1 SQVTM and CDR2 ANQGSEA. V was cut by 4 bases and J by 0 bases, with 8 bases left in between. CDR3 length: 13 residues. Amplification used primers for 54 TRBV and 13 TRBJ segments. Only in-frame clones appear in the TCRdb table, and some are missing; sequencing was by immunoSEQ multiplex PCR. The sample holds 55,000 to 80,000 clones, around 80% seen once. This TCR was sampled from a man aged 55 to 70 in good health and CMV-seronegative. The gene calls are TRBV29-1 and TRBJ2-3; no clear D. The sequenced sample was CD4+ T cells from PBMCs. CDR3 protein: CSVGVTSTDTQYF. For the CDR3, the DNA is TGCAGCGTTGGGGTAACTAGCACAGATACGCAGTATTTT.